The clone carrying this T cell receptor beta chain has only a few counts. As yet, its antigen is unknown. The data were obtained in a study of beta chain features in type 1 diabetes. Every isolated RNA sample was fully reverse transcribed, so sequencing captured expressed TCRB transcripts. Here immunoSEQ multiplex PCR was the method, and the copy in TCRdb shows in-frame clones only, minus some. The data hold around 500,000 clones, with roughly 10% observed a single time. Blood was collected once per donor into heparin, averaging approximately 0.12 L. Study-wide results and caveats: Type 1 diabetes patients showed a moderate but significant shortening of TCRB CDR3s in all four CD4+ subsets.

The sequence came from a woman under 30 in good health. Sequenced sample: naive CD4+ T cells from blood.

The CDR3 is CASSFSDTIYF. CDR3 nucleotide sequence: TGTGCCAGCAGCTTTAGTGACACCATATATTTT. The chain joins TRBV7-2 to TRBJ1-3; D is unresolved. Trimming cost V 3 bases and J 8 bases, with 5 bases left between them. Germline values: CDR1 SGHTA, CDR2 FQGNSA. The CDR3 is made up of 11 amino acids. Filled out from reference TRBV7-2 and TRBJ1-3, the complete variable domain reads GAGVSQSPSNKVTEKGKDVELRCDPISGHTALYWYRQSLGQGLEFLIYFQGNSAPDKSGLPSDRFSAERTGGSVSTLTIQRTQQEDSAVYLCASSFSDTIYFGEGSWLTVV.